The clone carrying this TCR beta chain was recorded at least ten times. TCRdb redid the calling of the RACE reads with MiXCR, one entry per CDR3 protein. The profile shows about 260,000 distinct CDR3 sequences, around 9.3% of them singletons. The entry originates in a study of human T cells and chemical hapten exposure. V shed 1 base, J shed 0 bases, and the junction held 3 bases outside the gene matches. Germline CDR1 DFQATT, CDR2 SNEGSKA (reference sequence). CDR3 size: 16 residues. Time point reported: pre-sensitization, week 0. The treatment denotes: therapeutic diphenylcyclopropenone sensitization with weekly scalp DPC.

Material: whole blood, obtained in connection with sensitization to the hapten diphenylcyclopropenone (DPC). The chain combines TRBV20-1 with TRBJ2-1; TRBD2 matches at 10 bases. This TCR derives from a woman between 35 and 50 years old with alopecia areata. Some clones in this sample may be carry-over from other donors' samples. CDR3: CSARGLAGVSYNEQFF. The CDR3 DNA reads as TGCAGTGCTAGAGGCCTAGCGGGAGTCTCCTACAATGAGCAGTTCTTC.